This TCR beta chain was identified during a study of PD-L1 blockade in urothelial cancer (dated by TCRdb to 2016 to 2017). Background for the entire study: All patients started therapy in about 2014 and received atezolizumab 1,200 mg intravenously every 3 weeks. Blood samples were analyzed at 3 weeks after treatment start (second dose) and at 6 weeks after treatment start. In the same patients, whole exome sequencing and RNA sequencing of pretreatment tumors were performed in addition to TCR sequencing. Progression-free survival longer than 6 months counted as durable clinical benefit, and TCR features were additionally tested against both progression-free and overall survival. Blood samples gave a median of about 130,000 T cells and under 85,000 unique TCRs, with a median clonality of about 0.078. Pretreatment blood TCR-seq was available for 27 to 30 patients, at least one posttreatment blood collection was obtained for around 24 patients, and tumor TCR-seq was available for around 24 patients. Twenty-five of 29 patients were males with bladder-origin urothelial cancer, and about 65% of the 29 reported a prior smoking history. Durable clinical benefit was achieved by nine patients but not by the remaining 20. Patients had an ECOG performance status of 0 or 1 and had received between 0 and 3 prior chemotherapy regimens. TCR sequencing covered pretreatment tumor samples and matched, serially collected peripheral blood taken before and after atezolizumab treatment. The study, an exploratory multi-omic analysis, examined somatic, immune and clinical correlates of response to PD-L1 blockade with atezolizumab in urothelial cancer. What the research found in general, with its limitations: A pretreatment peripheral blood TCR clonality below the median was linked to improved progression-free and overall survival. Because of the small sample size (n ≈ 31) and the many exploratory analyses performed, the results are intended to be regarded as hypothesis-generating. Greater expansion of tumor-associated TCR clones in peripheral blood 3 weeks after the start of treatment was observed in patients with durable benefit (n of about 20, p = 0.022).

To estimate absolute template abundance from read counts, synthetic TCR analog templates were spiked into each PCR. The immunoSEQ assay was used to amplify TCRbeta CDR3 regions from genomic DNA with bias-controlled V and J gene primers. Rearranged TCRbeta segments were sequenced at approximately 20X coverage. The source study handled its data this way. Sequencing errors were corrected by clustering and CDR3s were annotated against IMGT to assign V, D and J genes. Only productive TCRbeta rearrangements were used in downstream analyses, excluding out-of-frame or stop-codon sequences. Clonality was calculated as one minus the Shannon entropy normalized by the log of the number of unique productive sequences. Clones differing between time points or between blood and tumor were identified by Fisher's exact test with Benjamini-Hochberg correction at adjusted p below 0.01. TCRdb stores this immuneACCESS table with in-frame sequences only. Part of the clones is absent; in the studies checked, under half of the shortfall reflects unresolved V genes, and no reason is known for the rest. V, J and clone size are taken as reported in that table, and D and trimming were inferred from the DNA itself. The sample profile shows 53,000 or so clones; approximately 84% of them were found once. Of the sample, roughly 16% falls within the top ten clones.

Notes on this clone: Its antigen remains undetermined. Qualities for individual bases were not recorded, and no much larger clone is one base off.

A total of 29 patients with locally advanced or metastatic urothelial carcinoma, treated at Memorial Sloan Kettering on a trial protocol, made up the cohort. Peripheral blood mononuclear cells were collected pretreatment and during treatment, with between 1 and 8 total time points per patient. The Qiagen DNeasy Blood extraction kit was used to purify genomic DNA from total PBMCs and from tumor samples. PBMCs were collected pretreatment and during treatment and were isolated and stored as previously described. This TCR was sampled from a man in his fifties or sixties with urothelial cancer. Sequences were derived from PBMCs, sampled around atezolizumab (anti-PD-L1) treatment.

The CDR3 reads as follows: CASSDGSGVTYNEQFF. The nucleotide sequence reads as follows: TGTGCCAGCAGTGATGGTTCCGGAGTAACCTACAATGAGCAGTTCTTC. The sequence links TRBV6-4 to TRBJ2-1; there is no confident call for the D gene. Reading the germline V gene gives CDR1 MRHNA and CDR2 SNTAGT. V is cut by 3 bases and J by 2 bases, and the space between the germline ends is 14 bases. The CDR3 sequence holds 16 residues, the cysteine and phenylalanine included. The DNA shown is the 48-base CDR3, in frame from base 1.